Given below is one TCR beta chain in context. The entry originates in a study of blood T cell repertoires in COVID-19. Study at large: Recovered status in Cohort 3 required two negative PCRs, clearance, or symptom resolution. The samples span acute and convalescent COVID-19 from the United States, Italy and Spain. PBMCs, B-cell-depleted T cells, or T cells provided the cDNA or gDNA that made up the material.

Germline V gives CDR1 SNHLY, CDR2 FYNNEI. The CDR3 sequence is 13 residues long. With 7 bases removed from V and 3 bases from J, the gap between germline ends came to 7 bases. Authors' methods: The authors estimated nucleated cell counts from reference gene primer amplification. Assay used: immunoSEQ multiplex PCR; TCRdb lists only in-frame clones, some missing. The V and J calls and clone size were taken over from that table, and D and trimming were inferred from the DNA. The sample has approximately 200,000 clones, roughly 87% seen once. The chain is built from TRBV2 and TRBJ2-6, with D unclear. The source material was PBMCs or T cells enriched from blood (not recorded which). This receptor was taken from a young man in a cohort exposed to, infected with or recovered from COVID-19 (not recorded which). CDR3 nucleotide sequence: TGTGCCAGCACGTCTTTTGGGGCCAACGTCCTGACTTTC. This gives the protein CASTSFGANVLTF.